This T cell receptor (beta chain) was retrieved from a study of siplizumab effects on memory and regulatory T cells. Study-wide results and limits: No assignable naive or memory phenotype existed for roughly 80-95% of proliferating CD4+ or CD8+ clones. Suppressive activity of Tregs proliferating in siplizumab cultures remained unconfirmed. Alloreactive CD4+ clones that could be mapped were on average about 70% Treg-derived with siplizumab, against about 25% in controls. There appeared to be greater diversity in naive T cells than in memory cells, and naive T cells seemed major contributors to the alloresponse.

Assay used: immunoSEQ multiplex PCR; TCRdb lists only in-frame clones, some missing. The sample lists around 86,000 clones, 94% occurring once. This clone was recorded only once. What it recognizes is unknown. This sample also contains other DNA sequences that code for the same CDR3. The CDR3 is 13 amino acids. The V and J ends lost 1 base and 7 bases respectively, with 10 bases between them. Germline V gene lookup returns CDR1 MNHNS and CDR2 SASEGT. The sequenced sample consisted of non-Treg CD4+ T cells sorted from blood. The receptor was isolated from a human donor in good health. This sequence joins TRBV6-1 and TRBJ1-2; D is possibly TRBD1 (6 bases). CDR3 in amino acids: CASSEGGAGGYTF. The CDR3, as DNA: TGTGCCAGCAGTGAAGGGGGGGCGGGTGGCTACACCTTC.